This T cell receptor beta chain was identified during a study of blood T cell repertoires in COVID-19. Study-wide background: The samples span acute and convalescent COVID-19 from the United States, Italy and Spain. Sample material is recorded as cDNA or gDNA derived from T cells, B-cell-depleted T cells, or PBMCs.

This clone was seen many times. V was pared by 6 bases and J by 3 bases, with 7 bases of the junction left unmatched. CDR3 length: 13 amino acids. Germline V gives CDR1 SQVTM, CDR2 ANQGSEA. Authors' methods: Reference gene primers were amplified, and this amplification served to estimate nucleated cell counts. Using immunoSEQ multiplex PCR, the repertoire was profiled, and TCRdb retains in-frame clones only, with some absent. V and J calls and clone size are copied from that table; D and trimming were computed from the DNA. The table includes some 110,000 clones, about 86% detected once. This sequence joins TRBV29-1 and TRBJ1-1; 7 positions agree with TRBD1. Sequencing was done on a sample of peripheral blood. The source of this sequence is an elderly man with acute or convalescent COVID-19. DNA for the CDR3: TGCAGCGTCCAGGGACAGACTTACACTGAAGCTTTCTTT. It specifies CSVQGQTYTEAFF.